The clone carrying this TCR beta chain is medium-sized. The target antigen is unknown. TCRdb fed the 5' RACE reads into MiXCR, producing one record per CDR3 protein. The table has 7,500 to 9,500 distinct CDR3 sequences, more than 6% seen once. The record originates from a study of spatial heterogeneity in lung cancer. Findings of the study overall: Expanded alpha and beta TCR counts within tumors tracked tumor mutation counts.

As for time point: sample taken at primary tumor resection. Germline V gene lookup returns CDR1 SGHVS and CDR2 FNYEAQ. V was trimmed by 3 bases and J by 4 bases, leaving 12 bases between them. The CDR3 sequence is 14 residues long. The source material was lung tumor tissue, sampled at surgery. The sequence came from a male donor with early-stage non-small cell lung cancer. V usage is TRBV7-6 and J usage is TRBJ2-5, with D possibly being TRBD2 (6 bases). The CDR3 sequence: CASSLQGGLETQYF. In DNA form, the CDR3 reads TGTGCCAGCAGCTTGCAGGGAGGTTTAGAGACCCAGTACTTC. Full variable domain (outside the CDR3, taken from reference TRBV7-6 and TRBJ2-5): GAGVSQSPRYKVTKRGQDVALRCDPISGHVSLYWYRQALGQGPEFLTYFNYEAQQDKSGLPNDRFSAERPEGSISTLTIQRTEQRDSAMYRCASSLQGGLETQYFGPGTRLLVL.